This T cell receptor (beta chain) comes out of a study of Graves' ophthalmopathy and Graves' hyperthyroidism. For repertoire sequencing, the TCR beta CDR3 regions were amplified from RNA transcripts. A first-round RT-PCR used HTBI primers, followed by a second-round multiplex PCR. Using its own MiXCR run on the multiplex PCR reads, TCRdb lists one record per CDR3 protein. Here the sample spans about 150,000 distinct CDR3 sequences, less than 45% being singletons. Lactation, pregnancy, uncontrolled infections and other autoimmune diseases were all grounds for excluding patients. The clonotype was recovered from a woman aged 40 to 50 with Graves' ophthalmopathy. The specimen sequenced was peripheral blood.

CDR3 in amino acids: CATSRGGDTYASPLHF. As DNA, the CDR3 is TGTGCCACCAGCAGAGGGGGGGACACCTACGCTTCACCCCTCCACTTT. The V gene is TRBV15, the J gene TRBJ1-6; D is perhaps TRBD1 (6 bases). The CDR3 extends over 16 amino acids. V dropped 1 base and J dropped 9 bases, with 16 bases sitting between them. Germline V CDR1 and CDR2: LNHNV, YYDKDF (reference sequence).